This T cell receptor beta chain is drawn from a study of PD-1 blockade in mismatch repair-deficient tumors. This clone was found a few times. PCR or immunohistochemistry showed mismatch repair deficiency in every enrolled patient. CDR1 SGHNT and CDR2 YENEEA come from the germline V gene. The CDR3 spans 15 residues. Trimming took 3 bases from V and 4 from J; bases not matched to a gene: 4. Some clones are missing from TCRdb's copy, which holds only in-frame ones; the method was immunoSEQ multiplex PCR. Of around 100,000 clones listed, roughly 80% are singletons. The receptor's source is an adult with mismatch repair-deficient cancer. The sequences come from peripheral blood, collected roughly 60 weeks after starting pembrolizumab. This chain joins TRBV11-3 and TRBJ1-2; the match to TRBD1 covers 11 bases. CDR3 amino acids: CASSFRTGGGYGYTF. CDR3 sequence (DNA): TGTGCCAGCAGCTTCCGGACAGGGGGCGGCTATGGCTACACCTTC.